This T cell receptor beta chain was identified in a study of blood T cell repertoires in COVID-19. Profiled with immunoSEQ multiplex PCR; TCRdb holds only in-frame clones, not every one. The top ten hold 15% to 20% of the sample, which has 150,000 to 200,000 clones, roughly 90% seen once. Germline V gives CDR1 SGHRS, CDR2 YFSETQ. V was clipped by 3 bases and J by 4 bases, with 15 bases between them. This CDR3 has 15 residues. This clone is a singleton in its sample. The rearrangement uses TRBV5-1 and TRBJ2-3; maybe TRBD2 (6 bases). Sequenced input: peripheral blood. The origin of this receptor is a man aged 60 to 75 with active or convalescent COVID-19. This CDR3 is CASSSGTHQSDTQYF. The CDR3 nucleotides are TGCGCCAGCAGCTCCGGGACTCACCAATCAGATACGCAGTATTTT.